This T cell receptor (beta chain) originates from a study of blood T cell repertoires in COVID-19. Assay: immunoSEQ multiplex PCR; the TCRdb copy retains only in-frame clones and omits some. The table has 200,000 to 250,000 clones, roughly 86% seen once. The V and J ends lost 6 bases and 5 bases, in that order; junction bases with no gene match: 8. This CDR3 is built from 16 residues. Germline loops: CDR1 MNHEY, CDR2 SMNVEV (reference sequence). The specimen sequenced was peripheral blood. V is TRBV27 and J is TRBJ2-3, with 13 bases matching TRBD2. This receptor was obtained from a woman aged 50 to 65 with COVID-19, enrolled during active disease. The CDR3 is CASSHIGTSGIDTQYF. The CDR3, as DNA: TGTGCCAGCAGCCATATCGGGACTAGCGGGATAGATACGCAGTATTTT.